A selection of T cell receptor beta chains follows, all from one sample in a study of blood T cell repertoires in COVID-19. The table came from immunoSEQ multiplex PCR; TCRdb's copy has only in-frame clones and leaves some out. In the table there are more than 150,000 clones, about 86% of which are singletons. Sequencing was carried out using peripheral blood. These receptors all come from a man between 18 and 29 years old with acute or convalescent COVID-19. Each CDR3 is given with its conserved first and last residue. A D gene is named only where the DNA matches it firmly. Clone sizes are given selectively: once, few, many, or a class where the clone is expanded.

size	V	J	D	DNA	CDR3
few	TRBV9	TRBJ2-3	TRBD2	TGTGCCAGCAGCCAGAGGAGCGGGGGAGCCCGCACAGATACGCAGTATTTT	CASSQRSGGARTDTQYF
-	TRBV30	TRBJ1-2	-	TGTGCCTGGAGAGACGGGACTGCTAACTATGGCTACACCTTC	CAWRDGTANYGYTF
-	TRBV19	TRBJ1-2	TRBD1	TGTGCCAGTAGTGACCGGGACAGGGGGTACTATGGCTACACCTTC	CASSDRDRGYYGYTF
-	TRBV12-5	TRBJ2-7	TRBD2	TGTGCTAGTGGTTTGCAAACTAGCGGGGCCCCGAGGCAGTACTTC	CASGLQTSGAPRQYF
-	TRBV10-2	TRBJ2-1	TRBD2	TGCGCCAGCAGTGAAGGGACTATTTACAATGAGCAGTTCTTC	CASSEGTIYNEQFF
-	TRBV7-9	TRBJ2-3	-	TGTGCCAGCAGCTTATACACCAGCACAGATACGCAGTATTTT	CASSLYTSTDTQYF
-	TRBV19	TRBJ1-1	TRBD1	TGTGCCAGTAGTATCCAGAGAGGGGGCAGAGTCACTGAAGCTTTCTTT	CASSIQRGGRVTEAFF
-	TRBV9	TRBJ2-1	-	TGTGCCAGCAGCCCAACAGGATACCACAATGAGCAGTTCTTC	CASSPTGYHNEQFF
-	TRBV10-3	TRBJ2-7	-	TGTGCCATCAGTGTCGAGGCCTCCTACGAGCAGTACTTC	CAISVEASYEQYF
-	TRBV18	TRBJ1-1	TRBD1	TGTGCCAGCTCACCACTCGGAACAGGGGACGCTGAAGCTTTCTTT	CASSPLGTGDAEAFF
-	TRBV6-1	TRBJ2-1	TRBD2	TGTGCCAGCAGTGAAGCCAGCGGGGGGGCCTACAATGAGCAGTTCTTC	CASSEASGGAYNEQFF
-	TRBV12-3/TRBV12-4	TRBJ2-5	-	TGTGCCAGCAGTTTCGGGGGTGGGGAGACCCAGTACTTC	CASSFGGGETQYF
-	TRBV12-3/TRBV12-4	TRBJ2-1	-	TGTGCCAGCAGTCCCGGGACAATCGATGAGCAGTTCTTC	CASSPGTIDEQFF
-	TRBV14	TRBJ1-1	-	TGTGCCAGCAGCCGAACCCAGGTGCGCACTGAAGCTTTCTTT	CASSRTQVRTEAFF
-	TRBV19	TRBJ1-5	TRBD1	TGTGCCACCCGAGGGGGACAGATCAATCAGCCCCAGCATTTT	CATRGGQINQPQHF
-	TRBV2	TRBJ2-5	TRBD2	TGTGCCAGCAGCGGGACTAGCGCCGAGACCCAGTACTTC	CASSGTSAETQYF
-	TRBV6-5	TRBJ1-4	-	TGTGCCAGCAGTTACTCGAGTGCTAATGAAAAACTGTTTTTT	CASSYSSANEKLFF
-	TRBV30	TRBJ2-3	TRBD2	TGTGCCTGGAGTGCCGGGACTAGCGGGGGAGTAGATACGCAGTATTTT	CAWSAGTSGGVDTQYF
-	TRBV7-8	TRBJ1-2	TRBD1	TGTGCCAGCAGCTTACGTGGGACAGTACTCAACTATGGCTACACCTTC	CASSLRGTVLNYGYTF
-	TRBV6-5	TRBJ2-1	TRBD2	TGTGCCAGCAGACTTAGCGGGGGGTCCTACAATGAGCAGTTCTTC	CASRLSGGSYNEQFF
-	TRBV5-1	TRBJ1-1	-	TGCGCCAGCAGCTTGGCCCTGGCGACAGACGAAGCTTTCTTT	CASSLALATDEAFF
-	TRBV30	TRBJ2-1	-	TGTGCCTGGAGTGCAGGGGCTCGCAATGAGCAGTTCTTC	CAWSAGARNEQFF
-	TRBV6-6	TRBJ1-5	-	TGTGCCAGCAGTTACAGGGGAAATCAGCCCCAGCATTTT	CASSYRGNQPQHF
-	TRBV14	TRBJ1-1	-	TGTGCCAGCAGCCTTTTTACCGCCGGGGGGGCCACTGAAGCTTTCTTT	CASSLFTAGGATEAFF
-	TRBV7-8	TRBJ1-2	TRBD1	TGTGCCAGCAGCTCATCGGACAGGGGGCTAGGTGGCTACACCTTC	CASSSSDRGLGGYTF
once	TRBV14	TRBJ1-2	TRBD1	TGTGCCAGCAGCCAAGAAGAGGGACAGGGCTATGGCTACACCTTC	CASSQEEGQGYGYTF
-	TRBV5-1	TRBJ1-1	TRBD1	TGCGCCAGCAGCTTGGTAGGGGGCCCGCGAGCTGAAGCTTTCTTT	CASSLVGGPRAEAFF
-	TRBV18	TRBJ2-3	-	TGTGCCAGCTCACCATGGGGAGCCACAGATACGCAGTATTTT	CASSPWGATDTQYF
-	TRBV30	TRBJ1-5	TRBD1	TGTGCCTGGACGGACACAGGGGGATTTCAGCCCCAGCATTTT	CAWTDTGGFQPQHF
-	TRBV12-5	TRBJ1-4	TRBD1	TGTGCTAGTGGTCTGGGACAGGGAACTAATGAAAAACTGTTTTTT	CASGLGQGTNEKLFF
-	TRBV10-1	TRBJ1-5	-	TGCGCCAGCAGTGAGTCGAGGGTGAAGGTTAATAGCAATCAGCCCCAGCATTTT	CASSESRVKVNSNQPQHF
-	TRBV4-1	TRBJ1-5	-	TGCGCCAGCAGCCAAGTTCAGGGCAAGCCCAATCAGCCCCAGCATTTT	CASSQVQGKPNQPQHF
-	TRBV12-5	TRBJ1-3	TRBD1	TGTGCTAGTGGCCTGGGACAGGGCAGAAACACCATATATTTT	CASGLGQGRNTIYF
-	TRBV18	TRBJ2-7	TRBD1	TGTGCCAGCTCACCACGGGGACAGGGGGCCTACGAGCAGTACTTC	CASSPRGQGAYEQYF
-	TRBV7-8	TRBJ2-2	TRBD2	TGTGCCAGCAGCTTAGAACTAGCGGGGGGAATCGGGGAGCTGTTTTTT	CASSLELAGGIGELFF
-	TRBV6-5	TRBJ1-1	-	TGTGCCAGCAGACCCTGGGACATTCAGAACACTGAAGCTTTCTTT	CASRPWDIQNTEAFF
-	TRBV19	TRBJ2-1	-	TGTGCCAGTAGTATCCCCCGGGGGGCAGCCTACAATGAGCAGTTCTTC	CASSIPRGAAYNEQFF
-	TRBV23-1	TRBJ2-3	-	TGCGCCAGCACCCCGATACTAGCAATACACACAGATACGCAGTATTTT	CASTPILAIHTDTQYF
-	TRBV28	TRBJ2-2	TRBD1	TGTGCCAGCAGTGTAGGACAGAGGGGGCCCGGGGAGCTGTTTTTT	CASSVGQRGPGELFF
-	TRBV14	TRBJ2-7	-	TGTGCCAGCAGCCAAGATATTATAGCAGGGTCCGGGCAGTACTTC	CASSQDIIAGSGQYF
few	TRBV18	TRBJ1-2	-	TGTGCCAGCTCACCAGGCAGAGAGGATGGCTACACCTTC	CASSPGREDGYTF
-	TRBV5-1	TRBJ2-5	TRBD2	TGCGCCAGCAGCCCGGGGGGTCCTCAAGAGACCCAGTACTTC	CASSPGGPQETQYF
few	TRBV4-2	TRBJ1-5	-	TGTGCCAGCAGCCAAGATAGAGCCGGTGCATGGCAGCCCCAGCATTTT	CASSQDRAGAWQPQHF
-	TRBV4-1	TRBJ1-6	-	TGCGCCAGCAGCCAGGGTAGCGGGGTTTCACCCCTCCACTTT	CASSQGSGVSPLHF
-	TRBV18	TRBJ1-2	TRBD1	TGTGCCAGCTCACAACAGGGGACGGATGGCTACACCTTC	CASSQQGTDGYTF
once	TRBV6-5	TRBJ2-7	-	TGTGCCAGCAGTTCCGACCCCGGGTACGAGCAGTACTTC	CASSSDPGYEQYF